Listed below are T cell receptor beta chains from one sample, sequenced in a study of T cells in Graves' hyperthyroidism and ophthalmopathy. Each CDR3 protein gets one entry after TCRdb re-called the multiplex PCR reads with MiXCR. The sample includes under 400,000 distinct CDR3 sequences, approximately 22% seen only once; the top ten take around 50%. The sample was blood. All receptors come from a woman in her 50s with Graves' hyperthyroidism. CDR3s include the opening cysteine and the closing phenylalanine or tryptophan. The order of the fields is V gene, CDR3 length, J gene, clone size, D gene, CDR3 protein, CDR3 DNA. The D gene is left open where the match is weak. Clone size appears in some rows only: once, few, many, or a class for an expanded clone.

>TRBV5-6|12|TRBJ2-7|many|NA
CASSFRGNEQYF
TGTGCCAGCAGCTTCCGGGGGAACGAGCAGTACTTC
>TRBV18|14|TRBJ1-4|NA|NA
CASSPPAGREKLFF
TGTGCCAGCTCGCCCCCGGCGGGGCGAGAAAAACTGTTTTTT
>TRBV20-1|14|TRBJ1-2|many|NA
CSAREFDKNYGYTF
TGCAGTGCTAGAGAATTTGACAAGAACTATGGCTACACCTTC
>TRBV29-1|15|TRBJ2-3|NA|TRBD2
CSVSGEREGPDTQYF
TGCAGCGTTTCCGGGGAGCGGGAGGGCCCAGATACGCAGTATTTT
>TRBV27|15|TRBJ2-7|NA|TRBD1
CASSLKADRVYEQYF
TGTGCCAGCAGTTTAAAGGCAGACAGGGTCTACGAGCAGTACTTC
>TRBV5-6|14|TRBJ2-2|once|NA
CASSFVTRAGELFF
TGTGCCAGCAGCTTCGTGACTAGGGCCGGGGAGCTGTTTTTT
>TRBV6-2/TRBV6-3|13|TRBJ1-2|many|NA
CASRTGTNYGYTF
TGTGCCAGCAGAACCGGGACAAACTATGGCTACACCTTC
>TRBV9|14|TRBJ2-3|NA|NA
CASSPEQGIDTQYF
TGTGCCAGCAGCCCGGAGCAGGGGATAGATACGCAGTATTTT
>TRBV7-3|14|TRBJ1-1|many|NA
CASSLGGGITEAFF
TGTGCCAGCAGCTTAGGCGGCGGGATAACTGAAGCTTTCTTT
>TRBV20-1|12|TRBJ1-4|few|NA
CSARAGQEKLFF
TGCAGTGCTAGAGCAGGGCAAGAAAAACTGTTTTTT
>TRBV7-9|16|TRBJ2-3|many|TRBD2
CASSSLAGGGEDTQYF
TGTGCCAGCAGCTCACTAGCGGGAGGCGGGGAGGATACGCAGTATTTT
>TRBV28|13|TRBJ2-3|NA|NA
CASSFVRGFTQYF
TGTGCCAGCAGTTTTGTCCGTGGGTTTACGCAGTATTTT
>TRBV6-1|15|TRBJ1-2|few|NA
CASSRLVGGRNGYTF
TGTGCCAGCAGCCGCTTGGTAGGGGGGCGTAATGGCTACACCTTC
>TRBV2|12|TRBJ1-4|many|TRBD1
CAIGQGTEKLFF
TGTGCCATCGGACAGGGGACAGAAAAACTGTTTTTT
>TRBV5-1|13|TRBJ1-2|many|TRBD1
CARPGQTNYGYTF
TGCGCCAGACCGGGACAGACTAACTATGGCTACACCTTC
>TRBV30|12|TRBJ1-4|many|NA
CAWNRANEKLFF
TGTGCCTGGAACAGGGCTAATGAAAAACTGTTTTTT
>TRBV29-1|13|TRBJ2-1|many|TRBD1
CSVPGQVYNEQFF
TGCAGCGTTCCAGGACAGGTTTACAATGAGCAGTTCTTC
>TRBV11-2|15|TRBJ2-7|many|TRBD1
CASIDRALSSYEQYF
TGTGCCAGCATTGACAGGGCCCTAAGCTCCTACGAGCAGTACTTC
>TRBV12-3/TRBV12-4|15|TRBJ2-1|many|TRBD2
CASSRTSGAYNEQFF
TGTGCCAGCAGTCGGACTAGCGGGGCCTACAATGAGCAGTTCTTC
>TRBV7-2|15|TRBJ2-7|many|TRBD2
CASSLRTSGGYEQYF
TGTGCCAGCAGCTTACGGACTAGCGGGGGATACGAGCAGTACTTC
>TRBV24-1|16|TRBJ2-5|few|NA
CATSDLSATRQETQYF
TGTGCCACCAGTGATTTGAGTGCGACGCGCCAAGAGACCCAGTACTTC
>TRBV30|16|TRBJ1-5|many|TRBD1
CAWSVERTGTSGPQHF
TGTGCCTGGAGTGTAGAAAGGACAGGCACATCGGGGCCCCAGCATTTT
>TRBV11-2|12|TRBJ2-7|many|NA
CASSLTVYEQYF
TGTGCCAGCAGTTTAACCGTCTACGAGCAGTACTTC
>TRBV7-8|14|TRBJ2-2|NA|NA
CASSPRRKTGELFF
TGTGCCAGCAGCCCCCGACGGAAAACCGGGGAGCTGTTTTTT
>TRBV9|15|TRBJ2-2|NA|NA
CASSVADKNTGELFF
TGTGCCAGCAGCGTAGCTGACAAAAACACCGGGGAGCTGTTTTTT
>TRBV12-3/TRBV12-4|17|TRBJ1-2|many|NA
CASSSRRAGLRSDGYTF
TGTGCCAGCAGTTCCCGTAGGGCGGGGCTGAGATCGGACGGCTACACCTTC
>TRBV13|14|TRBJ2-3|many|NA
CASSLDRKVDTQYF
TGTGCCAGCAGCTTAGACAGGAAGGTAGATACGCAGTATTTT
>TRBV3-1|13|TRBJ1-1|many|TRBD1
CASSQSTGAEAFF
TGTGCCAGCAGCCAATCAACAGGGGCAGAAGCTTTCTTT
>TRBV5-1|17|TRBJ1-3|few|NA
CASSLDLTGSSGNTIYF
TGCGCCAGCAGCTTGGATCTCACCGGGAGCTCTGGAAACACCATATATTTT
>TRBV2|13|TRBJ2-7|NA|TRBD2
CASIGTSGYEQYF
TGTGCCAGCATCGGGACTAGCGGCTACGAGCAGTACTTC
>TRBV9|14|TRBJ2-2|many|NA
CASSVVTDTGELFF
TGTGCCAGCAGCGTAGTTACGGATACCGGGGAGCTGTTTTTT
>TRBV15|18|TRBJ2-1|many|TRBD2
CATSRDFGSGGSYNEQFF
TGTGCCACCAGCAGAGATTTTGGAAGCGGGGGGTCCTACAATGAGCAGTTCTTC
>TRBV7-2|18|TRBJ2-3|NA|NA
CASSLARSSGTSTDTQYF
TGTGCCAGCAGCTTAGCCAGATCATCCGGGACTAGCACAGATACGCAGTATTTT
>TRBV12-3/TRBV12-4|14|TRBJ2-2|many|NA
CASTFGGSTGELFF
TGTGCCAGCACATTCGGGGGTAGCACCGGGGAGCTGTTTTTT
>TRBV6-1|12|TRBJ1-2|few|NA
CASTLDWYGYTF
TGTGCCAGCACCCTAGATTGGTATGGCTACACCTTC